This TCR beta chain appears in the sequencing data of a study of monozygotic twins with cystic fibrosis. Study-level findings and limits: Low clonality (median roughly 0.01) suggested a mostly naive repertoire.

This clone has more than one count but fewer than ten. What it binds is unknown. TCRdb keeps only in-frame clones here, not all; method: immunoSEQ multiplex PCR. The data contain approximately 33,000 clones, over 70% of them singletons. Germline V gene data show CDR1 as SGDLS and CDR2 as YYNGEE. CDR3 length: 13 amino acids. The J segment lost 6 bases and the V segment lost 6 bases, leaving 6 bases of the junction unmatched. The source material was blood. The sequence derives from a girl aged 2 to 9 with cystic fibrosis. This sequence joins TRBV9 and TRBJ1-2; the match to TRBD1 covers 9 bases. As DNA, the CDR3 is TGTGCCAGCAAGCCCGGACAGGGGCATGGCTACACCTTC. It specifies CASKPGQGHGYTF.